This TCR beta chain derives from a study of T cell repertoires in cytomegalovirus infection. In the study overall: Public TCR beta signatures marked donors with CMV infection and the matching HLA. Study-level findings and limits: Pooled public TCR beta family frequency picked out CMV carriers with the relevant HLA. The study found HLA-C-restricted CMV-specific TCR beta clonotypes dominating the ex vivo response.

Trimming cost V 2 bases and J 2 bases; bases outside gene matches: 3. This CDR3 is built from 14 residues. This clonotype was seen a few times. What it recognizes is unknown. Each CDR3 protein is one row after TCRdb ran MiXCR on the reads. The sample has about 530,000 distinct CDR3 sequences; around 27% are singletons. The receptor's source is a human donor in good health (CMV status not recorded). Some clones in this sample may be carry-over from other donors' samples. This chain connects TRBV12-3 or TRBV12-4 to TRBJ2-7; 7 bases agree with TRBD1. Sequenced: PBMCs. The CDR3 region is CASSLMTGPYEQYF. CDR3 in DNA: TGTGCCAGCAGTTTAATGACAGGGCCCTACGAGCAGTACTTC.